The present entry profiles one T cell receptor beta chain with its context. Antigen unknown. Healthy and HIV-negative, the adult donors had no recent acute infections or vaccinations. It was into CD45RA+ naive and CD45RA-negative memory subsets that the CD4+ cells were split. The V end lost 5 bases, the J end lost 4 bases, and 27 bases lay between the germline ends. Germline V gene data show CDR1 as MNHEY and CDR2 as SMNVEV (reference sequence). The CDR3 covers 18 residues. Assay used: immunoSEQ multiplex PCR; TCRdb lists only in-frame clones, some missing. The repertoire consists of 2.3 million or so clones, with approximately 93% occurring once and the leading ten covering 0.35% to 0.5%. This record comes from a study of shared clonotypes between healthy human individuals. Study-wide results and caveats: Large depth notwithstanding, sorted-subset sequencing proved incomplete by rarefaction.

Material: naive CD4+ T cells from PBMCs. Regarding subset: CD45RA+ positively selected. V gene TRBV27 combines with J gene TRBJ2-7, with D unresolved. The TCR sequence derives from a man younger than 30 in good health. Some clones in this sample may be carry-over from other donors' samples. The CDR3: CASSPLNLGRILFYEQYF. CDR3 in DNA: TGTGCCAGCAGTCCCCTAAACTTGGGTAGGATCCTCTTTTACGAGCAGTACTTC.